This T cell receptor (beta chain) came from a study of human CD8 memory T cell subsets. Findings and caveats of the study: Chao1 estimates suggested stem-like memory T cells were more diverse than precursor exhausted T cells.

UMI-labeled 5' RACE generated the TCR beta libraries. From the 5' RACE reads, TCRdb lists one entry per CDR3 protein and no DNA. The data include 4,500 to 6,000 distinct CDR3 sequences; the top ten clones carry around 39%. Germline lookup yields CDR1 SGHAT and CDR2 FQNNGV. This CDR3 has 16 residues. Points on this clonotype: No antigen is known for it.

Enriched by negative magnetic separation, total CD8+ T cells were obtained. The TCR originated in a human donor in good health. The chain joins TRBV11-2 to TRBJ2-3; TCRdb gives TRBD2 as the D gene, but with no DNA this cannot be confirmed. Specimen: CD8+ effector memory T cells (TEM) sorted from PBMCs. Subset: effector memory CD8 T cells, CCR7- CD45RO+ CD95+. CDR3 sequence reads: CASSPPLAGFTDTQYF.